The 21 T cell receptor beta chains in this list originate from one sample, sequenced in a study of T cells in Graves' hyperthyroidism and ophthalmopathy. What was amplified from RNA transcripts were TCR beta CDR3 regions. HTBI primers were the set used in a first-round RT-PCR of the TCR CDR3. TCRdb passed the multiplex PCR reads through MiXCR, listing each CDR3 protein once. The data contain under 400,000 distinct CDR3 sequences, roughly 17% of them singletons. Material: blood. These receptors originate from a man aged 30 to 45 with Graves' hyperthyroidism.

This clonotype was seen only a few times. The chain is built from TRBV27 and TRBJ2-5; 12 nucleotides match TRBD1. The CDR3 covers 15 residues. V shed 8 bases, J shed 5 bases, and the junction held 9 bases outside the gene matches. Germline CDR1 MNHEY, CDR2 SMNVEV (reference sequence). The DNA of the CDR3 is TGTGCCAGCGCAGCGGGACAGGGGGCTGGGGAGACCCAGTACTTC. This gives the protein CASAAGQGAGETQYF.

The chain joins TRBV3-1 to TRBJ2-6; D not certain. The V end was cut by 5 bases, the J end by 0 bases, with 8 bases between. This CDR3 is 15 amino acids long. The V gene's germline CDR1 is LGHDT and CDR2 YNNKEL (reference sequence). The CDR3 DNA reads TGTGCCAGCAGCTACAGAGGCTCTGGGGCCAACGTCCTGACTTTC. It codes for CASSYRGSGANVLTF. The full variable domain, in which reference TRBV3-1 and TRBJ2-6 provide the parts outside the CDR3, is DTAVSQTPKYLVTQMGNDKSIKCEQNLGHDTMYWYKQDSKKFLKIMFSYNNKELIINETVPNRFSPKSPDKAHLNLHINSLELGDSAVYFCASSYRGSGANVLTFGAGSRLTVL.

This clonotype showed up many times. This chain's CDR3 is CASRLGGYRVGSYEQYF. The CDR3 coding sequence is TGTGCCAGCAGACTGGGGGGTTACAGGGTCGGCTCCTACGAGCAGTACTTC. The chain recombines TRBV2 with TRBJ2-7, with D perhaps TRBD1 or TRBD2 (6 bases each). Trimming cost V 6 bases and J 0 bases, with 21 bases left between them. Germline CDR1 and CDR2: SNHLY and FYNNEI. This CDR3 region has 17 residues.

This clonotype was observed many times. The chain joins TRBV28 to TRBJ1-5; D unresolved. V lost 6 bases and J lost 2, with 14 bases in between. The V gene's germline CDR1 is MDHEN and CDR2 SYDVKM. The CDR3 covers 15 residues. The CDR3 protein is CASSPKRFGNQPQHF. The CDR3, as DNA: TGTGCCAGCAGCCCAAAGCGATTCGGCAATCAGCCCCAGCATTTT.

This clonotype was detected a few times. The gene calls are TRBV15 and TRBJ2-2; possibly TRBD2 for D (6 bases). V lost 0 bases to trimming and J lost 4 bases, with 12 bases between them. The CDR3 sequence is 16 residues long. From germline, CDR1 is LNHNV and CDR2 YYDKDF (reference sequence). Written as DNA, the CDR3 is TGTGCCACCAGCAGAGATGGGGGGAGGCCCACCGGGGAGCTGTTTTTT. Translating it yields CATSRDGGRPTGELFF.

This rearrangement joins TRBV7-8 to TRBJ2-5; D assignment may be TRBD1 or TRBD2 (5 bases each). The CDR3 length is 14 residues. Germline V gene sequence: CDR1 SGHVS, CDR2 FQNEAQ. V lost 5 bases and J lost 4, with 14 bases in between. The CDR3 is CASSPMGDGETQYF. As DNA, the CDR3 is TGTGCCAGCAGCCCGATGGGGGACGGAGAGACCCAGTACTTC. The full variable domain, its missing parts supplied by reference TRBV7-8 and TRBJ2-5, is GAGVSQSPRYKVAKRGQDVALRCDPISGHVSLFWYQQALGQGPEFLTYFQNEAQLDKSGLPSDRFFAERPEGSVSTLKIQRTQQEDSAVYLCASSPMGDGETQYFGPGTRLLVL.

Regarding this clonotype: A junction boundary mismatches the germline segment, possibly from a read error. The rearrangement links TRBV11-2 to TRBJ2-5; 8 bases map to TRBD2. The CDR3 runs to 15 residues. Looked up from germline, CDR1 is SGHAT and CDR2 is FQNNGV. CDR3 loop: CVSSLDNGREETQYF. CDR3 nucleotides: TGTGTCAGCAGCTTAGATAACGGGAGGGAAGAGACCCAGTACTTC.

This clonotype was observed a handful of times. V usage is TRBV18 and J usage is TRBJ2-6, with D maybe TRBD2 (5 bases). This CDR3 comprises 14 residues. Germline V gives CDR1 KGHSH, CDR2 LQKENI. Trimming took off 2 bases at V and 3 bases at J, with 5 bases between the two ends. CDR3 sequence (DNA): TGTGCCAGCTCACCAGGAGGTGGGGCCAACGTCCTGACTTTC. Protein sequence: CASSPGGGANVLTF.

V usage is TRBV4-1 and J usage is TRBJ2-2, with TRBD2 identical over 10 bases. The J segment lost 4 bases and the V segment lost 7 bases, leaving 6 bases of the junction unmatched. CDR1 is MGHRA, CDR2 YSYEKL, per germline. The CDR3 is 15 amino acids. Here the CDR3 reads CASKKREGITGELFF. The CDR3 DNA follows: TGCGCCAGCAAGAAGCGGGAGGGTATCACCGGGGAGCTGTTTTTT.

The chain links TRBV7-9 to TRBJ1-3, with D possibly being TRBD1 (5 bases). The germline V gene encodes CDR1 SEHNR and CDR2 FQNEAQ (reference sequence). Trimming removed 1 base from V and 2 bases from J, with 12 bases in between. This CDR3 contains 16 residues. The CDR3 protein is CASSLERTRAGNTIYF. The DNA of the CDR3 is TGTGCCAGCAGCTTAGAAAGGACACGAGCTGGAAACACCATATATTTT.

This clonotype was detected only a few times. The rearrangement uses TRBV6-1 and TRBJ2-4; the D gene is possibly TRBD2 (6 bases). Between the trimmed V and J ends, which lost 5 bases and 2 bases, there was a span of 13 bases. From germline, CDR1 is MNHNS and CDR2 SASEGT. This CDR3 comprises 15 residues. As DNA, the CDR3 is TGTGCCAGCAGTTCCGTGCGGGGATCCAAAAACATTCAGTACTTC. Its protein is CASSSVRGSKNIQYF.

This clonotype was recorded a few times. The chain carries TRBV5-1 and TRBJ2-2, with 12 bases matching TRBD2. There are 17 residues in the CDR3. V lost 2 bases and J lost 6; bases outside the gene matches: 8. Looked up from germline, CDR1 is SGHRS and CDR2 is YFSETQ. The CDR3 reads CASSFGLAGTLAGELFF. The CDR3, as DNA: TGCGCCAGCAGCTTCGGACTAGCGGGAACTCTGGCCGGGGAGCTGTTTTTT.

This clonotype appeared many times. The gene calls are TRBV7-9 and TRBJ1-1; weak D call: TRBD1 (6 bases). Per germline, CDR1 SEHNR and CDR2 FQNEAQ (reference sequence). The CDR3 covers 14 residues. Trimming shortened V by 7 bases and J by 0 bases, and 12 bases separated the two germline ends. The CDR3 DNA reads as TGTGCCAGCATAACTTCAGGGGTGAACACTGAAGCTTTCTTT. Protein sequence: CASITSGVNTEAFF. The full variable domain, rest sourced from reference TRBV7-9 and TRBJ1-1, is DTGVSQNPRHKITKRGQNVTFRCDPISEHNRLYWYRQTLGQGPEFLTYFQNEAQLEKSRLLSDRFSAERPKGSFSTLEIQRTEQGDSAMYLCASITSGVNTEAFFGQGTRLTVV.

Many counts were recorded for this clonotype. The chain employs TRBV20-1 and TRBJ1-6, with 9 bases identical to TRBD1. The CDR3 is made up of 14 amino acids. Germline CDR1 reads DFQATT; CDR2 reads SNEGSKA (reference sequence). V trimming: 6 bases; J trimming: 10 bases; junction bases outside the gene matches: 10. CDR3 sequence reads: CSAQSTGGYSPLHF. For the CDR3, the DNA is TGCAGTGCCCAGTCGACAGGGGGGTACTCACCCCTCCACTTT.

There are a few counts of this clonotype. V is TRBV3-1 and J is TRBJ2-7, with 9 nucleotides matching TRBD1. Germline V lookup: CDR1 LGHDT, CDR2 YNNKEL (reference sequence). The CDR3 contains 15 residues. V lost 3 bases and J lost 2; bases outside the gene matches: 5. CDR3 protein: CASSQSGQGTYEQYF. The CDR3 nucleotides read TGTGCCAGCAGCCAGTCGGGACAGGGCACCTACGAGCAGTACTTC.

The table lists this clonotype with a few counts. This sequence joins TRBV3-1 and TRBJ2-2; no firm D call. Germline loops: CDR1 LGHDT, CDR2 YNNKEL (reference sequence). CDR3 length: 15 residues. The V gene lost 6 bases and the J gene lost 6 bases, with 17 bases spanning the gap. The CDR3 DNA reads TGTGCCAGCAGTGCCGGGTCGCGACCCCCCGGGGAGCTGTTTTTT. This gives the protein CASSAGSRPPGELFF.

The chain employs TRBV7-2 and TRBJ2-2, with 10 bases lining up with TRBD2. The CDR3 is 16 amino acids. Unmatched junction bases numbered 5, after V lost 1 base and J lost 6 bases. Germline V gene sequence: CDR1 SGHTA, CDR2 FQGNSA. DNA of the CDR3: TGTGCCAGCAGCTTAGGGGCTAGCGGGAGTCCCGGGGAGCTGTTTTTT. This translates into CASSLGASGSPGELFF.

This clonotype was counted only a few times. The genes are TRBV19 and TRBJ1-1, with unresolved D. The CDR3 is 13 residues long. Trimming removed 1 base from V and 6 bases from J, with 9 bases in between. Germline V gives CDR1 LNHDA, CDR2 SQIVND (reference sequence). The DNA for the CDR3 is TGTGCCAGTAGTATAGGCGGCCTGGCTGAAGCTTTCTTT. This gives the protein CASSIGGLAEAFF.

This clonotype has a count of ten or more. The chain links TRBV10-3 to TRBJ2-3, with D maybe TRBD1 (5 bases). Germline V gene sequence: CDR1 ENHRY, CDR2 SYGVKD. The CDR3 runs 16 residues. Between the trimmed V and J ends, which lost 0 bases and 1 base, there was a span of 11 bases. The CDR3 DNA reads TGTGCCATCAGTGAGTCGGTCAGGGTGGGCACAGATACGCAGTATTTT. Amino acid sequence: CAISESVRVGTDTQYF.

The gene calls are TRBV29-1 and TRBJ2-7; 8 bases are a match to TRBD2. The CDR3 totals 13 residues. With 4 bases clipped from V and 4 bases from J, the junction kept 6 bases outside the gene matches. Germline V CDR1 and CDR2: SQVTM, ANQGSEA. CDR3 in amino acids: CSVATSGIYEQYF. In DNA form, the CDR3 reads TGCAGCGTTGCAACTAGCGGAATATACGAGCAGTACTTC.

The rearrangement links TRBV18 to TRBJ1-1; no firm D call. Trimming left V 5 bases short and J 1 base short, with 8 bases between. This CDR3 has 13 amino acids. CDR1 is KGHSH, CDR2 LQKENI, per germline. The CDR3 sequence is CASSYQPNTEAFF. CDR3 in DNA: TGTGCCAGCTCATATCAGCCGAACACTGAAGCTTTCTTT.